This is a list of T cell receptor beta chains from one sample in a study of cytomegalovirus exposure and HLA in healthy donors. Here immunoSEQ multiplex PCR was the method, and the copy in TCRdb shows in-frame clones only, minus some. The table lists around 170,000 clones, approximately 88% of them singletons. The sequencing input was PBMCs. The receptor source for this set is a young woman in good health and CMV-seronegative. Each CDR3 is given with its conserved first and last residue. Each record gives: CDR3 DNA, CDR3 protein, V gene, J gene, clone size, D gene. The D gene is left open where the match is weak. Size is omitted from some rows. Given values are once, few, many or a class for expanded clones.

CDR3nt: TGTGCCAGCAGCAGCACAGGGGTGGACGACGAGCAGTACTTC; CDR3aa: CASSSTGVDDEQYF; v_gene: TRBV5-4; j_gene: TRBJ2-7; abundance: -; d_gene: TRBD1
CDR3nt: TGTGCCAGTAGTAAGGGACAGGGAGTTTCGGGGGCCAACGTCCTGACTTTC; CDR3aa: CASSKGQGVSGANVLTF; v_gene: TRBV19; j_gene: TRBJ2-6; abundance: -; d_gene: TRBD1
CDR3nt: TGTGCCAGCAGTCTACACAGGGGTACCGGGGAGCTGTTTTTT; CDR3aa: CASSLHRGTGELFF; v_gene: TRBV6-1; j_gene: TRBJ2-2; abundance: few; d_gene: TRBD1
CDR3nt: TGTGCCAGCAGCATGACAGGGGCGGAGGGTGAAAAACTGTTTTTT; CDR3aa: CASSMTGAEGEKLFF; v_gene: TRBV7-3; j_gene: TRBJ1-4; abundance: -; d_gene: TRBD1
CDR3nt: TGCAGCGTTTTGATAATTGGGGGACTATCTGCCTACGAGCAGTACTTC; CDR3aa: CSVLIIGGLSAYEQYF; v_gene: TRBV29-1; j_gene: TRBJ2-7; abundance: -; d_gene: TRBD2
CDR3nt: TGTGCCAGCAGCTTAGTTGGGACACTCTCCTACAATGAGCAGTTCTTC; CDR3aa: CASSLVGTLSYNEQFF; v_gene: TRBV11-2; j_gene: TRBJ2-1; abundance: -; d_gene: -
CDR3nt: TGTGCCAGCAGCCCTAAGACGTTACAGGGAACCTATGGCTACACCTTC; CDR3aa: CASSPKTLQGTYGYTF; v_gene: TRBV7-8; j_gene: TRBJ1-2; abundance: once; d_gene: -
CDR3nt: TGTGCCAGCAGTTCGACGGGACAGGGGTACTACGAGCAGTACTTC; CDR3aa: CASSSTGQGYYEQYF; v_gene: TRBV28; j_gene: TRBJ2-7; abundance: once; d_gene: TRBD1
CDR3nt: TGTGCCAGCAGCGGATCTAGCGGGGGGACAGATACGCAGTATTTT; CDR3aa: CASSGSSGGTDTQYF; v_gene: TRBV5-4; j_gene: TRBJ2-3; abundance: -; d_gene: TRBD2
CDR3nt: TGTGCCAGCAGCTTTAACTCGGGACAGGGGGACAATGAGCAGTTCTTC; CDR3aa: CASSFNSGQGDNEQFF; v_gene: TRBV7-8; j_gene: TRBJ2-1; abundance: -; d_gene: TRBD1
CDR3nt: TGTGCCAGCAGCCACGGGACAGCCTATGGCTACACCTTC; CDR3aa: CASSHGTAYGYTF; v_gene: TRBV11-3; j_gene: TRBJ1-2; abundance: -; d_gene: TRBD1
CDR3nt: TGTGCCAGCAGCTTAACTAGCGGGAGGACAGATACGCAGTATTTT; CDR3aa: CASSLTSGRTDTQYF; v_gene: TRBV7-9; j_gene: TRBJ2-3; abundance: -; d_gene: TRBD2
CDR3nt: TGTGCCAGCAGCCCCAGGCTGGGGCAGGGGGCCGGCTACACCTTC; CDR3aa: CASSPRLGQGAGYTF; v_gene: TRBV5-6; j_gene: TRBJ1-2; abundance: -; d_gene: TRBD1
CDR3nt: TGTGCCAGCCATCAAGACAGGGCAACCATCTATGGCTACACCTTC; CDR3aa: CASHQDRATIYGYTF; v_gene: TRBV19; j_gene: TRBJ1-2; abundance: -; d_gene: TRBD1
CDR3nt: TGTGCCAGCAGTGGACAGGGGGCGCGAGAGACCCAGTACTTC; CDR3aa: CASSGQGARETQYF; v_gene: TRBV6-5; j_gene: TRBJ2-5; abundance: -; d_gene: TRBD1
CDR3nt: TGCAGCGTTGAATTACGGAACCGCCCGGGGTACGAGCAGTACTTC; CDR3aa: CSVELRNRPGYEQYF; v_gene: TRBV29-1; j_gene: TRBJ2-7; abundance: -; d_gene: -
CDR3nt: TGTGCCAGTAGTAGACCACAGGGGGCGAATGAGCAGTTCTTC; CDR3aa: CASSRPQGANEQFF; v_gene: TRBV19; j_gene: TRBJ2-1; abundance: -; d_gene: TRBD1
CDR3nt: TGCGCCAGCAGCTTGATTGGACAGGGGATTTACGAGCAGTACTTC; CDR3aa: CASSLIGQGIYEQYF; v_gene: TRBV5-1; j_gene: TRBJ2-7; abundance: -; d_gene: TRBD1
CDR3nt: TGTGCCAGTACCTGGGAACAGGACACTGAAGCTTTCTTT; CDR3aa: CASTWEQDTEAFF; v_gene: TRBV19; j_gene: TRBJ1-1; abundance: -; d_gene: -
CDR3nt: TGCGCCAGCAGCCAAGTTGGTCTTGGCTCCCGAAACACCATATATTTT; CDR3aa: CASSQVGLGSRNTIYF; v_gene: TRBV4-1; j_gene: TRBJ1-3; abundance: once; d_gene: -
CDR3nt: TGTGCCAGCAGCTTAGACGGCAGGGATAGCAATCAGCCCCAGCATTTT; CDR3aa: CASSLDGRDSNQPQHF; v_gene: TRBV7-9; j_gene: TRBJ1-5; abundance: -; d_gene: -
CDR3nt: TGTGCCAGCAGCTTGGCCAGGACAGGGATCTACGAGCAGTACTTC; CDR3aa: CASSLARTGIYEQYF; v_gene: TRBV5-6; j_gene: TRBJ2-7; abundance: -; d_gene: TRBD1
CDR3nt: TGTGCCAGCAGTTACTCTAGCGGGAGCTCCTACGAGCAGTACTTC; CDR3aa: CASSYSSGSSYEQYF; v_gene: TRBV6-6; j_gene: TRBJ2-7; abundance: -; d_gene: TRBD2
CDR3nt: TGTGCCATCAGTGATTATGGCAGGGAGGGCACAGATACGCAGTATTTT; CDR3aa: CAISDYGREGTDTQYF; v_gene: TRBV10-3; j_gene: TRBJ2-3; abundance: -; d_gene: -
CDR3nt: TGCGCCAGCAGAGACACGATCGGGACAGGGAACCATAACACTGAAGCTTTCTTT; CDR3aa: CASRDTIGTGNHNTEAFF; v_gene: TRBV10-1; j_gene: TRBJ1-1; abundance: -; d_gene: TRBD1
CDR3nt: TGTGCCAGCAGCTTAGGATCCGGGACAGATGGCTACACCTTC; CDR3aa: CASSLGSGTDGYTF; v_gene: TRBV5-6; j_gene: TRBJ1-2; abundance: -; d_gene: TRBD1
CDR3nt: TGTGCCAGCAGTGAGGACAGGGACTCGAGAAACACCATATATTTT; CDR3aa: CASSEDRDSRNTIYF; v_gene: TRBV25-1; j_gene: TRBJ1-3; abundance: once; d_gene: TRBD1
CDR3nt: TGCGCCAGCAGCTCACAGGGTGTTCCCTCTGAAGCTTTCTTT; CDR3aa: CASSSQGVPSEAFF; v_gene: TRBV5-1; j_gene: TRBJ1-1; abundance: -; d_gene: -
CDR3nt: TGTGCCAGCAGCTCCCCAGCCGAGGGCAATGAAGCTTTCTTT; CDR3aa: CASSSPAEGNEAFF; v_gene: TRBV7-9; j_gene: TRBJ1-1; abundance: -; d_gene: -
CDR3nt: TGTGCCTGGAGTGTTTTTACAGTCGCGTCGAGGAACACTGAAGCTTTCTTT; CDR3aa: CAWSVFTVASRNTEAFF; v_gene: TRBV30; j_gene: TRBJ1-1; abundance: once; d_gene: -
CDR3nt: TGCGCCAGCAGCTTGGGCCGGGGGATCAGAGAGACCCAGTACTTC; CDR3aa: CASSLGRGIRETQYF; v_gene: TRBV5-1; j_gene: TRBJ2-5; abundance: -; d_gene: -
CDR3nt: TGCGCCAGCAGCCAAGGTCCTTCTGGAAACACCATATATTTT; CDR3aa: CASSQGPSGNTIYF; v_gene: TRBV4-1; j_gene: TRBJ1-3; abundance: -; d_gene: -
CDR3nt: TGTGCCAGCAGTTTATCGGGACTAGCCAAAAACATTCAGTACTTC; CDR3aa: CASSLSGLAKNIQYF; v_gene: TRBV27; j_gene: TRBJ2-4; abundance: -; d_gene: -
CDR3nt: TGTGCCAGCAGCCTCGAGACTAGCGGGGGGGCTACAGATACGCAGTATTTT; CDR3aa: CASSLETSGGATDTQYF; v_gene: TRBV7-9; j_gene: TRBJ2-3; abundance: -; d_gene: TRBD2
CDR3nt: TGTGCCAGCAGTGAGGGGACAGGGGGCGCGAACTATGGCTACACCTTC; CDR3aa: CASSEGTGGANYGYTF; v_gene: TRBV6-1; j_gene: TRBJ1-2; abundance: -; d_gene: TRBD1
CDR3nt: TGCGCCAGCACCCCCGGCAGGCAAGAGACCCAGTACTTC; CDR3aa: CASTPGRQETQYF; v_gene: TRBV5-1; j_gene: TRBJ2-5; abundance: -; d_gene: -